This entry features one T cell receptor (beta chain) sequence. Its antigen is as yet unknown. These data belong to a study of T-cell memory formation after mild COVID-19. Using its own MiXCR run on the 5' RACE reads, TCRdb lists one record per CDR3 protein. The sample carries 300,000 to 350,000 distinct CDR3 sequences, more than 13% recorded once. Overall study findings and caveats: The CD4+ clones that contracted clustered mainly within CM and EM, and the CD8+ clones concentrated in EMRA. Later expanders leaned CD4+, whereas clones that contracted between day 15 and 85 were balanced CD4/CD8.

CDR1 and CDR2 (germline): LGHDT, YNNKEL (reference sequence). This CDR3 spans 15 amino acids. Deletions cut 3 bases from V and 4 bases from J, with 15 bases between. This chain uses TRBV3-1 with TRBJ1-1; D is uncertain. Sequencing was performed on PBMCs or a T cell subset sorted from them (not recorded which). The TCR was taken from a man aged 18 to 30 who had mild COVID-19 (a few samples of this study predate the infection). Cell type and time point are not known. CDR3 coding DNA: TGTGCCAGCAGCCAGTCAGCCTCGCCAGGCACTGAAGCTTTCTTT. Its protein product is CASSQSASPGTEAFF.